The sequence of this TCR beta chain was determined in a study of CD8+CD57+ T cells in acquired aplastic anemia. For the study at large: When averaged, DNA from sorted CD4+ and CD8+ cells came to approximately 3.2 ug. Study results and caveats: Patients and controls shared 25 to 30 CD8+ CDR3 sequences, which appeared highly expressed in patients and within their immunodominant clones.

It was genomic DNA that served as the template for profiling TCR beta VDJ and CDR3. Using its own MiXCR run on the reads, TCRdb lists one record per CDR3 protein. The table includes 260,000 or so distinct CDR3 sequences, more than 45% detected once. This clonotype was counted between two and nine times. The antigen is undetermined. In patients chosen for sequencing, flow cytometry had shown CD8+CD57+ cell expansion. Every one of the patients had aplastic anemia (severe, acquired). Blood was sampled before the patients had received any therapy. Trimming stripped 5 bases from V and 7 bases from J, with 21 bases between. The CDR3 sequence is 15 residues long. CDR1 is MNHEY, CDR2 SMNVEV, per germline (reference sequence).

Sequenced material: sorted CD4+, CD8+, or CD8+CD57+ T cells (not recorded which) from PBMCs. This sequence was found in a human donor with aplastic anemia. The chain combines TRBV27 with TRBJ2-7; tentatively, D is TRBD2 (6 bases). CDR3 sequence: CASSPSKHLGREQYF. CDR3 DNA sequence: TGTGCCAGCAGTCCATCGAAGCACCTTGGGAGGGAGCAGTACTTC.